The rows below give T cell receptor beta chains drawn from one sample of a study of blood T cell repertoires in COVID-19. Only in-frame clones appear in the TCRdb table, and some are missing; sequencing was by immunoSEQ multiplex PCR. The sample comprises around 190,000 clones, about 80% of which are singletons, and approximately 8.1% rests with the top ten. The sequencing input was peripheral blood. The source of these receptors is a woman aged 55-69 years with COVID-19, enrolled during active disease. Each CDR3 is given with its conserved first and last residue. The order of the fields is V gene, J gene, clone size, D gene, CDR3 DNA, CDR3 protein. The D gene is left open where the match is weak. Clone size is given for some rows only: seen once, a few or many times, or a class if the clone is expanded.

TRBV7-6	TRBJ1-4	few	NA	TGTGCCAGCAGCCCCCGAGTTGCAACTAATGAAAAACTGTTTTTT	CASSPRVATNEKLFF
TRBV6-2/TRBV6-3	TRBJ1-2	NA	TRBD1	TGTGCCAGCAGTTACTCTAGGACAGGGGGCGCTCGGTATGGCTACACCTTC	CASSYSRTGGARYGYTF
TRBV9	TRBJ1-3	NA	NA	TGTGCCAGCAGCGTAACCCTAGGAAACACCATATATTTT	CASSVTLGNTIYF
TRBV3-1/TRBV3-2	TRBJ2-3	NA	TRBD2	TGTGCCAGCAGCCCTCGGGGGGGCCAGGCAGATACGCAGTATTTT	CASSPRGGQADTQYF
TRBV6-5	TRBJ1-2	NA	NA	TGTGCCATCACCGGGGTCTATGGCTACACCTTC	CAITGVYGYTF
TRBV7-9	TRBJ1-1	NA	NA	TGTGCCAGCAGCTTCGGGGGGTTGAACACTGAAGCTTTCTTT	CASSFGGLNTEAFF
TRBV29-1	TRBJ2-1	NA	TRBD1	TGCAGCGCCAACGGACAGGGGTCCCCGCCCACGTTCTTC	CSANGQGSPPTFF
TRBV7-3	TRBJ2-1	NA	NA	TGTGCCAGCAGCCCCTTAGGCCTGAGAGACGGAGGGGAGCAGTTCTTC	CASSPLGLRDGGEQFF
TRBV18	TRBJ1-6	once	TRBD1	TGTGCCAGCTCACCTGAACAGGGGATCCAGCATTCACCCCTCCACTTT	CASSPEQGIQHSPLHF
TRBV6-6	TRBJ1-1	NA	NA	TGTGCCAGCAGTTACCAAGGGGGGAACACTGAAGCTTTCTTT	CASSYQGGNTEAFF
TRBV13	TRBJ2-1	few	TRBD2	TGTGCCAGCAGCATTAACCTCGGCGGGGGGGCGGACAATGAGCAGTTCTTC	CASSINLGGGADNEQFF
TRBV12-5	TRBJ2-7	NA	NA	TGTGCTAGTGGCGAGGGGGATGCATTCGAGCAGTACTTC	CASGEGDAFEQYF
TRBV4-2	TRBJ2-7	many	NA	TGTGCCAGCAGCCAAGCGGCCAGGCTCCAAGGAAACGAGCAGTACTTC	CASSQAARLQGNEQYF
TRBV14	TRBJ1-2	NA	NA	TGTGCCAGCAGCCATACACGGGGGTACGGGGGCTACACCTTC	CASSHTRGYGGYTF
TRBV30	TRBJ2-1	NA	TRBD2	TGTGCCTGGAGGCCGGGCGGGAGAGTACATGAGCAGTTCTTC	CAWRPGGRVHEQFF
TRBV9	TRBJ2-6	NA	TRBD2	TGTGCCAGCAGCTCGCCAGTAGCGGGAGGGTACACTGGGGCCAACGTCCTGACTTTC	CASSSPVAGGYTGANVLTF
TRBV5-6	TRBJ2-1	NA	NA	TGTGCCAGCAGCTTGGGACTAGGGTACAATGAGCAGTTCTTC	CASSLGLGYNEQFF
TRBV6-2/TRBV6-3	TRBJ2-7	NA	TRBD2	TGTGCCAGCAGTTACGGAACTAGCGGGAGGGCCGGGGCCTTC	CASSYGTSGRAGAF
TRBV20-1	TRBJ1-2	NA	NA	TGCAGTGCTAGTTTTGGTCAGGGTGGGTGGTATGGCTACACCTTC	CSASFGQGGWYGYTF
TRBV6-5	TRBJ2-7	NA	NA	TGTGCCAGCCGGAGGGATGCCTACGAGCAGTACTTC	CASRRDAYEQYF
TRBV11-2	TRBJ1-1	NA	NA	TGTGCCAGCAGCTCAACAGGGAAGGTATCGGAGTATCGAGCTTTCTTT	CASSSTGKVSEYRAFF
TRBV3-1/TRBV3-2	TRBJ1-5	NA	NA	TGTGCCAGCAGCCAAGAAGCCTTTCAGCCCCAGCATTTT	CASSQEAFQPQHF
TRBV5-1	TRBJ2-3	NA	TRBD1	TGCGCCAGCAGCTCCCTACAGGGGGCTATAGATACGCAGTATTTT	CASSSLQGAIDTQYF
TRBV7-9	TRBJ2-7	NA	NA	TGTGCCAGCAGCTTCGGGGATTACGAGCAGTACTTC	CASSFGDYEQYF
TRBV29-1	TRBJ2-1	NA	NA	TGCAGCGTTGAAGCGCGAAGGAGCTCCTACAATGAGCAGTTCTTC	CSVEARRSSYNEQFF
TRBV11-2	TRBJ1-1	NA	NA	TGTGCCAGCAGCTCACTCAGGGAGAACACTGAAGCTTTCTTT	CASSSLRENTEAFF
TRBV27	TRBJ2-7	NA	TRBD2	TGTGCCAGCAGTCTACACGCTCCGGGAGGGACCTACGAGCAGTACTTC	CASSLHAPGGTYEQYF
TRBV6-6	TRBJ2-1	NA	TRBD2	TGTGCCAGCAGTTTAAGCGGGAACAATGAGCAGTTCTTC	CASSLSGNNEQFF